The entry that follows covers one T cell receptor beta chain sequence. In its sample, this clone was seen many times. The antigen it recognizes is unknown. No per-base quality is available; no much larger clone lies one base away. TCRbeta CDR3 regions were immunosequenced from genomic DNA with the immunoSEQ Assay. Prior to high-throughput sequencing, genomic DNA was amplified by bias-controlled multiplex PCR. As for the original processing: To quantify the absolute abundance of each unique TCRbeta CDR3 region, the sequences were collapsed and filtered. Clonality, defined as 1 minus Pielou's evenness, was calculated using only productive rearrangements. Tumor T-cell fraction was calculated by normalizing TCRbeta template counts to the amount of usable DNA, which was estimated from several housekeeping genes. A previously published method was used to identify clones with significantly greater frequencies in on-treatment samples than in baseline samples. Held by TCRdb, this immuneACCESS table contains in-frame sequences only and omits some clones. Under half of the omission traces to an unresolved V gene where checked; the cause of the rest is unknown. That table is the source of V, J and clone size, and D and trimming were worked out from the DNA. The sample yields 7,000 to 9,500 clones; about 25% were counted once. The ten largest clones add up to 5.9% of the sample.

Including cysteine and phenylalanine, the CDR3 has 15 amino acids. Just the 45-base CDR3 DNA is kept, in frame starting at base 1. CDR1 and CDR2 are drawn from the germline V gene: SGDLS, YYNGEE. Cut back by 0 bases and 5 bases, the V and J ends lie 14 bases apart. The treatment or condition label corresponds to: randomized to nivolumab then ipilimumab (arm A) or the reverse (arm B). No trial patient had received prior DNA-damaging chemotherapy. The samples were obtained from melanoma patients enrolled in CheckMate 064, an open-label, randomized phase II trial testing sequential checkpoint blockade. Genomic DNA from formalin-fixed paraffin-embedded (FFPE) tissue samples was used for tumor TCR sequencing. This specimen belongs to a study of sequential checkpoint blockade in melanoma (dated by TCRdb to about 2019). The study in broad terms: Using 1:1 randomization, the trial assigned patients either to first-line nivolumab followed by ipilimumab (arm A) or to ipilimumab followed by nivolumab (arm B). DNA from 91 pretreatment melanoma tumor samples underwent TCRbeta immunosequencing. Approximately 80% of the matched pre- and post-treatment tumor biopsy pairs came from the same lesion. Maintenance nivolumab came after each of the two trial sequences. For about two dozen patients, matched tumor biopsies were obtained before treatment and at week 13, following single-agent nivolumab (arm A) or ipilimumab (arm B).

Results and caveats for the whole study, not just this receptor: Small sample sizes and reduced statistical power limited the within-arm analyses of tumor T-cell fraction. The response-prediction model combining TCR metrics and mutation burden needs validation in larger, independent patient cohorts. Tumor T-cell fraction and clonality were found to correlate with PD-L1 staining and CD8+ T-cell counts but not with mutational load. Among patients in arm A, the nivolumab-first arm, pretreatment tumor TIL clonality was associated with response (P = .04). Clinical benefit was about 30 times more likely to be achieved by patients whose tumor T-cell fraction and clonality increased by week 13.

The sequencing here drew on tumor tissue (inferred from file names), taken from a patient given nivolumab and ipilimumab in sequence. The clonotype originates from a human donor with melanoma. Here the chain combines TRBV9 and TRBJ2-5; TRBD1 is a possible D gene, resting on 7 matching bases. The encoded CDR3 is CASSVGRQGGETQYF. The DNA is as follows: TGTGCCAGCAGCGTAGGACGACAGGGAGGTGAGACCCAGTACTTC.